There are a few counts of the clone carrying this T cell receptor beta chain. Its target is unknown. In making TCR beta libraries, quantitative 5'-RACE with molecular barcodes was used. TCRdb called the 5' RACE reads again in MiXCR, with one record for every CDR3 protein. The repertoire includes about 180,000 distinct CDR3 sequences, 9.8% of them detected once, and about 15% sits in the top ten. Germline trimming cut 0 bases from V and 6 bases from J; bases unmatched to any gene: 10. Germline V lookup: CDR1 LGHNA, CDR2 YSLEER. This CDR3 is built from 17 residues. The sample is drawn from a study of CD8 T cells in ankylosing spondylitis. Study-wide findings and caveats: Some of the motif variants had earlier been found in reactive arthritis patients' fluid and blood. Ankylosing spondylitis blood seemed to carry a telltale TCR beta motif made of under ten highly homologous variants.

The TCR comes from a female donor with ankylosing spondylitis or in good health (not recorded which). Material for sequencing was blood, either unsorted or a sorted T cell fraction (not recorded which). The V gene is TRBV4-3, the J gene TRBJ2-2; 7 bases are a match to TRBD1. Here the CDR3 DNA reads TGCGCCAGCAGCCAAGATCAGGGACAGATGATTTCCGGGGAGCTGTTTTTT. This translates into CASSQDQGQMISGELFF.